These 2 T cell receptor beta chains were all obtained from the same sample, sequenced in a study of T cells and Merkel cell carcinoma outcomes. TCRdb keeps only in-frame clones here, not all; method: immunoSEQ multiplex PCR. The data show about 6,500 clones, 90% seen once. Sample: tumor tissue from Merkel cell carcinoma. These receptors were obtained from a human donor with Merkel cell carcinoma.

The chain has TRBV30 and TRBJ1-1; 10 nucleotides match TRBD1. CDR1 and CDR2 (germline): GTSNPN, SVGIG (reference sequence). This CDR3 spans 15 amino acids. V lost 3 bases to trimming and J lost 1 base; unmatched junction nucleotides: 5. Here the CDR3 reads CAWRVRDRGNTEAFF. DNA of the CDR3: TGTGCCTGGAGGGTCCGGGACAGGGGGAACACTGAAGCTTTCTTT.

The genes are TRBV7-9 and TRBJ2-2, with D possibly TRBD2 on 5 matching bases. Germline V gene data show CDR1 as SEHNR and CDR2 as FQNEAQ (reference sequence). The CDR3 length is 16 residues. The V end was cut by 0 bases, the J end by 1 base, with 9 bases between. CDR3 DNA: TGTGCCAGCAGCTTAGCGGTAGGAGGGAACACCGGGGAGCTGTTTTTT. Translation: CASSLAVGGNTGELFF.